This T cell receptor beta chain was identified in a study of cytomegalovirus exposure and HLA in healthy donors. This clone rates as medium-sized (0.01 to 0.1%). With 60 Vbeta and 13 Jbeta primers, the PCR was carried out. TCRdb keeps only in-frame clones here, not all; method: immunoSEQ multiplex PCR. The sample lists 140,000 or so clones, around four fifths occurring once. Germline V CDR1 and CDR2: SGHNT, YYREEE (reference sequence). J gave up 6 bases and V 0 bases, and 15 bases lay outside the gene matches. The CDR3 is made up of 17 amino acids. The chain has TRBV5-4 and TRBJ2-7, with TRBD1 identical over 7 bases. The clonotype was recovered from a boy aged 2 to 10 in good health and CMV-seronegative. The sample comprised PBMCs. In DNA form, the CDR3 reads TGTGCCAGCAGCTTGGCCGGGTCAGGGGGTCCCTCGGCCGAGCAGTACTTC. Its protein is CASSLAGSGGPSAEQYF.